This entry lists 24 T cell receptor beta chains sequenced from one sample in a study of cytomegalovirus exposure and HLA in healthy donors. TCRdb's table, derived via immunoSEQ multiplex PCR, lists solely in-frame clones and lacks some. The profile shows 250,000 to 350,000 clones, around 86% of them singletons. The specimen sequenced was PBMCs. The origin of the receptors is a woman younger than 30 in good health and CMV-seronegative.

The V gene is TRBV5-1, the J gene TRBJ2-7; D remains unclear. Germline CDR1 and CDR2: SGHRS and YFSETQ. The CDR3 consists of 15 residues. V lost 4 bases and J 5 bases, leaving 19 bases between the germline ends. The chain's CDR3 is CASSVRLTLLDEQYF. The CDR3 region has the DNA TGCGCCAGCAGCGTACGACTCACGTTGCTCGACGAGCAGTACTTC.

This clone was counted a single time. The chain links TRBV4-2 to TRBJ2-2, with unresolved D. V lost 3 bases, J lost 0 bases, and 11 bases lay in between. This CDR3 has 16 amino acids. The germline CDR1 and CDR2 sequences are LGHNA and YNFKEQ. In DNA, the CDR3 is TGTGCCAGCAGCCACGCCTCCCGGGCGAACACCGGGGAGCTGTTTTTT. Amino acid sequence: CASSHASRANTGELFF.

The chain recombines TRBV27 with TRBJ2-7, with a weak D call TRBD1 (5 bases). Deletions cut 4 bases from V and 2 bases from J, with 9 bases between. Germline assignment: CDR1 MNHEY and CDR2 SMNVEV (reference sequence). The CDR3 length is 13 residues. The CDR3 sequence: CASSWTRTYEQYF. CDR3 coding DNA: TGTGCCAGCAGTTGGACACGAACCTACGAGCAGTACTTC.

This chain uses TRBV2 with TRBJ2-7; D uncertain. Germline loops: CDR1 SNHLY, CDR2 FYNNEI. This CDR3 is 13 amino acids long. V shed 5 bases and J shed 3 bases, with 11 bases lying between them. The CDR3 region is CASSSPEDYEQYF. The CDR3 nucleotides read TGTGCCAGCAGTTCCCCAGAGGACTACGAGCAGTACTTC.

In DNA, the CDR3 is TGTGCCAGTAGTATAACAGCCGGAAGCGAGCAGTACTTC. It yields the protein CASSITAGSEQYF. The chain carries TRBV19 and TRBJ2-7; D gene unclear. CDR1 is LNHDA, CDR2 SQIVND, per germline (reference sequence). This CDR3 has 13 amino acids. Trimming left V 2 bases short and J 6 bases short, with 11 bases between. Variable domain in full (rest from reference TRBV19 and TRBJ2-7): DGGITQSPKYLFRKEGQNVTLSCEQNLNHDAMYWYRQDPGQGLRLIYYSQIVNDFQKGDIAEGYSVSREKKESFPLTVTSAQKNPTAFYLCASSITAGSEQYFGPGTRLTVT.

The chain recombines TRBV7-2 with TRBJ2-1; the match to TRBD2 covers 14 bases. Germline values: CDR1 SGHTA, CDR2 FQGNSA. Trimming removed 5 bases from V and 9 bases from J; junction bases left unmatched: 12. The CDR3 is made up of 17 amino acids. The CDR3 DNA sequence: TGTGCCAGCAGCCCTCGGGGACTAGCGGGAGTTGGAGGTGAGCAGTTCTTC. Translation gives CASSPRGLAGVGGEQFF. The full variable domain, rest sourced from reference TRBV7-2 and TRBJ2-1, is GAGVSQSPSNKVTEKGKDVELRCDPISGHTALYWYRQSLGQGLEFLIYFQGNSAPDKSGLPSDRFSAERTGGSVSTLTIQRTQQEDSAVYLCASSPRGLAGVGGEQFFGPGTRLTVL.

V and J are TRBV27 and TRBJ2-7; D remains ambiguous. CDR3 size: 12 residues. V was shortened by 8 bases and J by 3 bases, with 11 bases between the two germline ends. Germline V lookup: CDR1 MNHEY, CDR2 SMNVEV (reference sequence). The CDR3 sequence: CASGSPIYEQYF. Here the CDR3 DNA reads TGTGCCAGCGGCTCTCCCATCTACGAGCAGTACTTC.

The chain links TRBV27 to TRBJ2-1, with TRBD1 matching over 10 bases. This CDR3 has 14 amino acids. J was trimmed by 6 bases and V by 5 bases; bases with no gene match: 4. Germline V CDR1 and CDR2: MNHEY, SMNVEV (reference sequence). This CDR3 reads CASSPWDRGNEQFF. The CDR3 nucleotides read TGTGCCAGCAGTCCTTGGGACAGGGGCAATGAGCAGTTCTTC.

The gene calls are TRBV9 and TRBJ2-1, with 15 bases matching TRBD2. V lost 4 bases and J lost 8; bases outside the gene matches: 7. The germline V gene has CDR1 SGDLS and CDR2 YYNGEE. This CDR3 contains 16 residues. CDR3 sequence reads: CASSPGLAGGRDEQFF. The CDR3, as DNA: TGTGCCAGCAGCCCCGGACTAGCGGGAGGGAGGGATGAGCAGTTCTTC.

This chain uses TRBV7-2 with TRBJ1-2, with a tentative D call TRBD1 (5 bases). Germline V CDR1 and CDR2: SGHTA, FQGNSA. V lost 6 bases, J lost 4 bases, and 15 bases lay in between. The CDR3 extends over 14 amino acids. The CDR3 DNA is TGTGCCAGCAGACCTGGGGGAGGGACCTATGGCTACACCTTC. It is translated as CASRPGGGTYGYTF.

This chain joins TRBV27 and TRBJ2-7; 11 positions agree with TRBD1. The germline CDR1 and CDR2 sequences are MNHEY and SMNVEV (reference sequence). The CDR3 is 15 residues long. V gave up 2 bases and J gave up 7 bases; unmatched junction bases: 7. This CDR3 is CASSLAGTGGREQYF. In DNA form, the CDR3 reads TGTGCCAGCAGTTTAGCCGGGACAGGGGGGAGGGAGCAGTACTTC.

The table lists this clone with a count of one. V and J are TRBV11-3 and TRBJ1-2; TRBD1 agrees at 8 bases. The CDR3 extends over 17 amino acids. V was clipped by 11 bases and J by 6 bases; unmatched bases: 23. Germline V gene sequence: CDR1 SGHNT, CDR2 YENEEA. The DNA of the CDR3 is TGTGCCGGAAACCCCTTCAAGAACAAGGACAGGGTGGATGGCTACACCTTC. Translating it yields CAGNPFKNKDRVDGYTF.

The J gene is TRBJ2-3, the V gene TRBV18, with TRBD1 identical over 11 bases. The V gene end was trimmed by 0 bases and the J gene end by 9 bases; junction bases not matched to a gene: 5. This CDR3 has 15 residues. The germline V gene encodes CDR1 KGHSH and CDR2 LQKENI. The CDR3 protein is CASSPPGTGGITQYF. The CDR3 DNA reads as TGTGCCAGCTCACCACCCGGGACAGGGGGGATCACGCAGTATTTT.

The genes are TRBV28 and TRBJ2-7; TRBD2 is a possible D gene (6 bases). This CDR3 comprises 15 residues. Trimming took off 8 bases at V and 2 bases at J, with 19 bases between the two ends. The germline V gene has CDR1 MDHEN and CDR2 SYDVKM. CDR3 nucleotides: TGTGCCAGCCCCCCTAGCGTACAGGAGCCCTACGAGCAGTACTTC. As protein: CASPPSVQEPYEQYF. The full variable domain, completed using reference TRBV28 and TRBJ2-7, is DVKVTQSSRYLVKRTGEKVFLECVQDMDHENMFWYRQDPGLGLRLIYFSYDVKMKEKGDIPEGYSVSREKKERFSLILESASTNQTSMYLCASPPSVQEPYEQYFGPGTRLTVT.

The rearrangement joins TRBV20-1 to TRBJ2-1; no firm D call. V lost 7 bases and J 0 bases, leaving 4 bases between the germline ends. Germline CDR1 DFQATT, CDR2 SNEGSKA (reference sequence). The CDR3 covers 11 residues. The CDR3 here is CSVRSYNEQFF. CDR3 DNA: TGCAGTGTCCGCTCCTACAATGAGCAGTTCTTC.

The V gene is TRBV2, the J gene TRBJ2-2; weak D call: TRBD2 (5 bases). The V end was cut by 8 bases, the J end by 4 bases, with 23 bases between. The germline V gene has CDR1 SNHLY and CDR2 FYNNEI. This CDR3 has 17 residues. CDR3: CASRVRGWKGLTGELFF. The DNA for the CDR3 is TGTGCCAGCCGGGTTCGGGGTTGGAAAGGTCTCACCGGGGAGCTGTTTTTT.

This clone appeared a few times. Here the CDR3 DNA reads TGTGCCATCAACGGAGCCAGTAACTATGGCTACACCTTC. Encoded protein: CAINGASNYGYTF. The rearrangement uses TRBV10-3 and TRBJ1-2, with unresolved D. Per the germline V gene, CDR1 is ENHRY and CDR2 is SYGVKD. This CDR3 has 13 residues. V was cut by 7 bases and J by 1 base, with 10 bases left in between.

The chain couples TRBV6-5 to TRBJ2-7, with D perhaps matching TRBD2 (6 bases). The germline V and J ends were trimmed by 7 bases and 0 bases, with 13 bases remaining between them. This CDR3 region has 14 residues. Germline V CDR1 and CDR2: MNHEY, SVGAGI. The CDR3 DNA sequence: TGTGCCAGCACTACGGGACTTCTCTCCTACGAGCAGTACTTC. Translation gives CASTTGLLSYEQYF.

The chain joins TRBV5-6 to TRBJ2-3; 12 bases match TRBD2. V lost 4 bases to trimming and J lost 2 bases; unmatched junction nucleotides: 5. Germline V CDR1 and CDR2: SGHDT, YYEEEE. CDR3 length: 16 amino acids. The CDR3 DNA reads as TGTGCCAGCAGCCTCCGACTAGCGGGGGCCACAGATACGCAGTATTTT. Amino acids: CASSLRLAGATDTQYF.

The rearrangement joins TRBV7-8 to TRBJ2-1, with 11 bases identical to TRBD2. V shed 4 bases and J 12 bases; nucleotides not matched to a gene: 8. The germline gives CDR1 SGHVS, CDR2 FQNEAQ. This CDR3 is 14 amino acids long. CDR3 residues: CASSSGTSGSRQFF. The CDR3 coding sequence is TGTGCCAGCAGCTCAGGGACTAGCGGTAGTAGGCAGTTCTTC.

V and J are TRBV6-6 and TRBJ1-1; no clear D gene. Germline assignment: CDR1 MNHNY and CDR2 SVGAGI (reference sequence). The CDR3 contains 14 residues. Trimming left V 4 bases short and J 8 bases short, with 17 bases between. The CDR3 sequence: CASSLPEGRYEAFF. The DNA for the CDR3 is TGTGCCAGCAGTTTGCCCGAGGGCCGTTACGAAGCTTTCTTT.

J is TRBJ2-3 and V is TRBV15; D remains ambiguous. V was trimmed by 8 bases and J by 4 bases, leaving 16 bases between them. The germline gives CDR1 LNHNV, CDR2 YYDKDF (reference sequence). The CDR3 loop spans 14 amino acids. Here the CDR3 DNA reads TGTGCCACCGGGCCCGGATGGCTGCCAGATACGCAGTATTTT. Translating it yields CATGPGWLPDTQYF.

V is TRBV7-9 and J is TRBJ2-2, with 10 bases that match TRBD2. The CDR3 spans 19 residues. Germline CDR1 SEHNR, CDR2 FQNEAQ (reference sequence). After removal of 8 bases from V and 4 bases from J, the junction contained 19 bases not matched to a gene. Here the CDR3 DNA reads TGTGCCAGCTCATCTGGTCGGACTAGCGGAAGAAGGTCCACCGGGGAGCTGTTTTTT. It encodes CASSSGRTSGRRSTGELFF.

The chain links TRBV4-3 to TRBJ2-1; perhaps TRBD2 as D (6 bases). There are 19 residues in the CDR3. The germline V gene has CDR1 LGHNA and CDR2 YSLEER. V lost 0 bases to trimming and J lost 0 bases, with 18 bases between them. The CDR3 spells CASSQDWGAGGSSYNEQFF. The CDR3 DNA is TGCGCCAGCAGCCAAGATTGGGGTGCTGGGGGGAGCTCCTACAATGAGCAGTTCTTC.